This TCR beta chain originates from a study of shared clonotypes between healthy human individuals. Study-level background: Per donor, CD8 memory used one plate, CD8 naive used two, CD4 memory used three and CD4 naive used three.

Repertoires were generated with immunoSEQ multiplex PCR, while TCRdb's copy carries only in-frame clones and drops some. The sample holds over 950,000 clones, around three quarters seen once. Trimming removed 6 bases from V and 0 bases from J; junction bases left unmatched: 6. Germline V lookup: CDR1 SNHLY, CDR2 FYNNEI. The CDR3 runs 15 residues. This chain joins TRBV2 and TRBJ1-2; 8 nucleotides match TRBD1. Sequencing was done on a sample of memory CD4+ T cells from PBMCs. Regarding subset: CD45RA-negative fraction. This clonotype was sampled from a man younger than 35 in good health. Some clones in this sample may be carry-over from other donors' samples. The CDR3 coding sequence is TGTGCCAGCAGAACAGACAGGGGCTCTAACTATGGCTACACCTTC. It codes for CASRTDRGSNYGYTF. Complete variable domain (other parts from reference TRBV2 and TRBJ1-2): EPEVTQTPSHQVTQMGQEVILRCVPISNHLYFYWYRQILGQKVEFLVSFYNNEISEKSEIFDDQFSVERPDGSNFTLKIRSTKLEDSAMYFCASRTDRGSNYGYTFGSGTRLTVV.